The rows below give T cell receptor beta chains drawn from one sample of a study of T cells in tumors after PD-1 blockade. This table comes from immunoSEQ multiplex PCR, and its TCRdb copy is limited to in-frame clones, with some not included. Of around 60,000 clones listed, around three quarters are singletons. This specimen consisted of PBMCs, obtained before anti-PD-1 treatment. These receptors all stem from a human donor with basal cell carcinoma. Each CDR3 is given with its conserved first and last residue. D genes are given only for firm matches. Expanded clones are given a class, and other clones once, few, many or no size at all.

j_call,v_call,clone_size,d_call,cdr3_nt,cdr3_aa
TRBJ1-2,TRBV9,few,TRBD1,TGTGCCAGCAGCGAGAGGCCGGACAGGGACTATGGCTACACCTTC,CASSERPDRDYGYTF
TRBJ2-3,TRBV5-6,once,TRBD2,TGTGCCAGCAGCTGGACTAGCGGGGGAGGCACAGATACGCAGTATTTT,CASSWTSGGGTDTQYF
TRBJ1-2,TRBV3-1/TRBV3-2,-,-,TGTGCCAGCAGCCAAGATCCCAGGGTTCATGGCTACACCTTC,CASSQDPRVHGYTF
TRBJ2-7,TRBV6-6,-,TRBD2,TGTGCCAGCAGTTACTCCGGGGGGGGGTCCTACGAGCAGTACTTC,CASSYSGGGSYEQYF
TRBJ1-2,TRBV30,-,TRBD1,TGTGCCTGGACTATCAACAGGGGGCCGGTCTATGGCTACACCTTC,CAWTINRGPVYGYTF
TRBJ1-3,TRBV6-1,-,TRBD1,TGTGCCAGCAGTGAGGGACAGGGTGGAAACACCATATATTTT,CASSEGQGGNTIYF
TRBJ2-2,TRBV9,-,-,TGTGCCAGCAGCGTAGTTGGAGAAGTTACCGGGGAGCTGTTTTTT,CASSVVGEVTGELFF
TRBJ1-6,TRBV7-2,-,-,TGTGCCAGCAGCACCACAGGGTCCTCACCCCTCCACTTT,CASSTTGSSPLHF
TRBJ2-7,TRBV3-1/TRBV3-2,once,TRBD1,TGTGCCAGCAGCCAATTTCGGACAGGGGAAGGCGAGCAGTACTTC,CASSQFRTGEGEQYF
TRBJ2-3,TRBV5-4,-,-,TGTGCCAGCAGCTCCGGGACTTACGGCACAGATACGCAGTATTTT,CASSSGTYGTDTQYF
TRBJ2-7,TRBV5-1,-,-,TGCGCCAGCAGCTTGGATGTGGTCAGGAACGAGCAGTACTTC,CASSLDVVRNEQYF
TRBJ1-1,TRBV12-3/TRBV12-4,once,-,TGTGCCAGCAGGTCAACAGGGAGGACTGAAGCTTTCTTT,CASRSTGRTEAFF
TRBJ1-1,TRBV6-5,-,-,TGTGCCAGCAGTTACAAGTCCGTCATGAACACTGAAGCTTTCTTT,CASSYKSVMNTEAFF
TRBJ2-3,TRBV7-3,-,-,TGTGCCAGCAGCCCGGGGGGCGCCACAGATACGCAGTATTTT,CASSPGGATDTQYF
TRBJ2-5,TRBV27,-,-,TGTGCCAGCAGCCCAACGAGGGCGGGGGCCGGATCACAAGAGACCCAGTACTTC,CASSPTRAGAGSQETQYF
TRBJ2-3,TRBV2,once,TRBD2,TGTGCCAGCCAGACTAGCGGGGGGAATACGCAGTATTTT,CASQTSGGNTQYF
TRBJ2-3,TRBV7-3,-,-,TGTGCCAGCAGCGGCGAGGCATTCGGCACAGATACGCAGTATTTT,CASSGEAFGTDTQYF
TRBJ2-2,TRBV5-1,-,-,TGCGCCAGCAGCGGATTGGTGGGCACCGGGGAGCTGTTTTTT,CASSGLVGTGELFF
TRBJ2-1,TRBV19,-,TRBD1,TGTGCCAGTAGTATCACCGGGACAGGGCTTGACAATGAGCAGTTCTTC,CASSITGTGLDNEQFF
TRBJ1-2,TRBV6-6,few,TRBD1,TGTGCCAGCAGGGGGACAGGGGAATTCTATGGCTACACCTTC,CASRGTGEFYGYTF
TRBJ2-5,TRBV7-8,-,-,TGTGCCAGCAGCTTAGTTTTAGCGGAGACCCAGTACTTC,CASSLVLAETQYF
TRBJ2-7,TRBV5-4,-,TRBD2,TGTGCCAGCAGCTCGGGACTAGCGTCAGTCTACGAGCAGTACTTC,CASSSGLASVYEQYF
TRBJ2-7,TRBV9,-,-,TGTGCCAGCAGCGTAGGTAACGAGGGAACCGAGCAGTACTTC,CASSVGNEGTEQYF
TRBJ2-7,TRBV2,once,-,TGTGCCAGCAGTTTATCCTACGAGCAGTACTTC,CASSLSYEQYF
TRBJ2-7,TRBV6-1,-,-,TGTGCCAGCAGTGAAACAAGCTACGAGCAGTACTTC,CASSETSYEQYF
TRBJ2-7,TRBV7-9,-,TRBD1,TGTGCCAGCAGCTTCCCCCGGGACAGATACGAGCAGTACTTC,CASSFPRDRYEQYF
TRBJ2-6,TRBV5-1,-,-,TGCGCCAGCAGCCTTATTTCTGGGGCCAACGTCCTGACTTTC,CASSLISGANVLTF
TRBJ2-7,TRBV29-1,-,TRBD1,TGCAGCGTCACCGGGACAGGGTTCTACGAGCAGTACTTC,CSVTGTGFYEQYF
TRBJ2-3,TRBV19,-,-,TGTGCCAGTAGTACGAGCGGTAGCACAGATACGCAGTATTTT,CASSTSGSTDTQYF
TRBJ1-6,TRBV15,-,TRBD1,TGTGCCACCAGGGCGACAGGGGTAAATTCACCCCTCCACTTT,CATRATGVNSPLHF
TRBJ2-3,TRBV5-1,-,-,TGCGCCAGCAGCTTGGGTAGGCTAGCCCCCACAGATACGCAGTATTTT,CASSLGRLAPTDTQYF
TRBJ1-6,TRBV19,once,-,TGTGCCAGTAGTATAAATTCAGGGGTGAATAATTCACCCCTCCACTTT,CASSINSGVNNSPLHF
TRBJ2-3,TRBV10-3,-,-,TGTGCCATCAGAACGGGGGTCACAGATACGCAGTATTTT,CAIRTGVTDTQYF
TRBJ2-1,TRBV30,-,-,TGTGCCTGGAGTAGAGGGACAGGCGGGAGTGAGCAGTTCTTC,CAWSRGTGGSEQFF
TRBJ2-1,TRBV6-2/TRBV6-3,-,TRBD1,TGTGCCAGCAGTTTGCAGTCAGGGGGCTCCTACAATGAGCAGTTCTTC,CASSLQSGGSYNEQFF
TRBJ1-1,TRBV7-6,once,-,TGTGCCAGCAGCTTAAACTCCGTTAGCGCTGAAGCTTTCTTT,CASSLNSVSAEAFF
TRBJ1-5,TRBV5-1,-,TRBD1,TGCGCCAGCAGCTTGGGGCAGGGGGATCAGCCCCAGCATTTT,CASSLGQGDQPQHF
TRBJ2-2,TRBV5-1,-,-,TGCGCCAGCAGCTTGGGACGTACACCTAACACCGGGGAGCTGTTTTTT,CASSLGRTPNTGELFF
TRBJ2-5,TRBV19,once,TRBD1,TGTGCCAGTAGTAATCGGACAGGTACCCAAGAGACCCAGTACTTC,CASSNRTGTQETQYF
TRBJ1-5,TRBV10-3,-,-,TGTGCCATCAGAGACGAGGGTAGCAATCAGCCCCAGCATTTT,CAIRDEGSNQPQHF
TRBJ2-5,TRBV30,-,TRBD1,TGTGCCTGGAGCCGGGACAGACAAGAGACCCAGTACTTC,CAWSRDRQETQYF
TRBJ1-5,TRBV2,-,-,TGTGCCAGCAGTGAGACAGATAATCAGCCCCAGCATTTT,CASSETDNQPQHF
TRBJ2-1,TRBV30,once,TRBD2,TGTGCCTGGAGTGTCACTAGCGGGGCTAACAATGAGCAGTTCTTC,CAWSVTSGANNEQFF
TRBJ2-7,TRBV5-1,-,-,TGCGCCAGCAAATCCAGGGGTCCCCACTACCCATCCCCCAGCTCCTACGAGCAGTACTTC,CASKSRGPHYPSPSSYEQYF
TRBJ2-1,TRBV7-9,-,TRBD1,TGTGCCAGCAGCTCCTCCCTCACAGGGGACAATGAGCAGTTCTTC,CASSSSLTGDNEQFF
TRBJ2-7,TRBV9,-,-,TGTGCCAGCAGCGTAGAAGAGGACGGCGAGCAGTACTTC,CASSVEEDGEQYF
TRBJ2-5,TRBV10-2,-,-,TGCGCCAGCAGTGATGGACTACCCCAAGAGACCCAGTACTTC,CASSDGLPQETQYF